The 29 T cell receptor beta chains listed next were all sequenced from one sample in a study of blood T cell repertoires in COVID-19. Clones were sequenced by immunoSEQ multiplex PCR, and TCRdb holds only the in-frame ones, with some missing. The sample carries approximately 270,000 clones, roughly four fifths recorded once. The material sequenced was peripheral blood. These receptors all come from a person between 70 and 80 years old with COVID-19, enrolled during active disease.

This CDR3 is CASSLRDRATEAFF. CDR3 in DNA: TGCGCCAGCAGCCTCCGGGACAGAGCCACTGAAGCTTTCTTT. The V gene is TRBV5-1, the J gene TRBJ1-1; TRBD1 matches at 7 bases. The germline V gene has CDR1 SGHRS and CDR2 YFSETQ. The J segment lost 4 bases and the V segment lost 4 bases, leaving 7 bases of the junction unmatched. The CDR3 has 14 amino acids.

V and J are TRBV9 and TRBJ2-3; TRBD2 matches at 8 bases. The junction had 19 bases not matched to a gene; V was cut back by 4 bases and J by 3 bases. CDR3 length equals 19 residues. The germline V gene has CDR1 SGDLS and CDR2 YYNGEE. CDR3 sequence: CASSRLAGTQVGATDTQYF. For the CDR3, the DNA is TGTGCCAGCAGCCGATTAGCGGGAACTCAGGTGGGGGCAACAGATACGCAGTATTTT.

The V call is TRBV11-1, the J call TRBJ2-1, with 8 bases lining up with TRBD2. J was trimmed by 7 bases and V by 2 bases; bases with no gene match: 10. CDR3 length equals 16 residues. Germline lookup yields CDR1 SGHAT and CDR2 FQDESV (reference sequence). In DNA form, the CDR3 reads TGTGCCAGCAGCTTAAATGGAGCGGGAGTAGGAAATGAGCAGTTCTTC. As protein: CASSLNGAGVGNEQFF.

This chain links TRBV4-3 with TRBJ1-5; 12 nucleotides agree with TRBD1. V lost 1 base and J lost 7; bases outside the gene matches: 2. Per the germline V gene, CDR1 is LGHNA and CDR2 is YSLEER. The CDR3 sequence is 15 residues long. The chain's CDR3 is CASSQGDRGLQPQHF. Written as DNA, the CDR3 is TGCGCCAGCAGCCAAGGGGACAGGGGGCTCCAGCCCCAGCATTTT.

The sample holds a few counts of this clone. Sequence at one end of the junction differs from germline and may be a read error. The chain employs TRBV3-1 (or the pseudogene TRBV3-2) and TRBJ2-7; D might be TRBD2 (7 bases). The CDR3 runs to 14 residues. Looked up from germline, CDR1 is LGHDT and CDR2 is YNNKEL (reference sequence). CDR3 nucleotides: TGTGCCAGCAGCCCCGGGGGGAGGGGGTATGAGGAGGCCTTC. This codes for CASSPGGRGYEEAF.

The chain uses TRBV11-1 and TRBJ2-2; TRBD2 is a possible D gene (7 bases). V lost 2 bases and J lost 5, with 15 bases in between. CDR1 and CDR2 (germline): SGHAT, FQDESV (reference sequence). The CDR3 loop spans 16 amino acids. The CDR3 bases are TGTGCCAGCAGCTTATTTGGGGGGGCGCAAACCGGGGAGCTGTTTTTT. It specifies CASSLFGGAQTGELFF.

The chain is built from TRBV6-2 or TRBV6-3 and TRBJ2-3; 9 bases are shared with TRBD2. CDR1 is MNHEY, CDR2 SVGEGT, per germline. The CDR3 has 15 residues. J was trimmed by 5 bases and V by 3 bases; bases with no gene match: 6. The CDR3 spells CASSYAGGPGDTQYF. The CDR3 region has the DNA TGTGCCAGCAGTTATGCGGGGGGGCCCGGAGATACGCAGTATTTT.

In its sample, this clone was seen once. This rearrangement joins TRBV28 to TRBJ2-7; a weak D match, TRBD1 (5 bases). Germline CDR1 MDHEN, CDR2 SYDVKM. The CDR3 is made up of 12 amino acids. The V gene lost 6 bases and the J gene lost 6 bases, with 12 bases spanning the gap. For the CDR3, the DNA is TGTGCCAGCAGACCTACTACAGGCGAGCAGTACTTC. Its translation is CASRPTTGEQYF.

The rearrangement joins TRBV28 to TRBJ1-5; 7 nucleotides line up with TRBD1. This CDR3 spans 13 amino acids. Trimming removed 8 bases from V and 7 bases from J; junction bases left unmatched: 8. CDR1 is MDHEN, CDR2 SYDVKM, per germline. The CDR3 DNA reads as TGTGCCAGCGCTAGGGACAGTCTCCAGCCCCAGCATTTT. This encodes CASARDSLQPQHF.

This clone was picked up a small number of times. The genes are TRBV4-1 and TRBJ2-3; 11 bases line up with TRBD2. The CDR3 runs to 16 residues. The V gene end was trimmed by 4 bases and the J gene end by 4 bases; junction bases not matched to a gene: 7. CDR1 and CDR2 (germline): MGHRA, YSYEKL. CDR3 in amino acids: CASSLGSGRVADTQYF. DNA for the CDR3: TGCGCCAGCAGCCTGGGTAGCGGGAGGGTGGCAGATACGCAGTATTTT.

The chain joins TRBV5-1 to TRBJ2-5; possible D gene TRBD2, 5 bases. The CDR3 totals 14 residues. Per germline, CDR1 SGHRS and CDR2 YFSETQ. Trimming left V 4 bases short and J 1 base short, with 11 bases between. The CDR3 sequence is CASSGGLPQETQYF. CDR3 sequence (DNA): TGCGCCAGCAGCGGCGGACTCCCCCAAGAGACCCAGTACTTC. The full variable domain, completed using reference TRBV5-1 and TRBJ2-5, is KAGVTQTPRYLIKTRGQQVTLSCSPISGHRSVSWYQQTPGQGLQFLFEYFSETQRNKGNFPGRFSGRQFSNSRSEMNVSTLELGDSALYLCASSGGLPQETQYFGPGTRLLVL.

This rearrangement joins TRBV10-3 to TRBJ2-1; D might be TRBD2 (6 bases). Trimming left V 0 bases short and J 6 bases short, with 12 bases between. CDR3 length equals 15 residues. Per germline, CDR1 ENHRY and CDR2 SYGVKD. The CDR3 DNA follows: TGTGCCATCAGTGAGTCGGGAGGTTTTACCAATGAGCAGTTCTTC. It yields the protein CAISESGGFTNEQFF.

This chain uses TRBV6-6 with TRBJ1-3, with D possibly being TRBD1 (6 bases). V was trimmed by 2 bases and J by 0 bases, leaving 11 bases between them. This CDR3 region has 16 residues. Germline V gene lookup returns CDR1 MNHNY and CDR2 SVGAGI (reference sequence). The CDR3 loop reads CASSYGTQGSGNTIYF. The CDR3 coding sequence is TGTGCCAGCAGTTACGGAACACAGGGCTCTGGAAACACCATATATTTT.

The genes are TRBV7-9 and TRBJ2-7; 8 bases are a match to TRBD2. Unmatched junction bases numbered 9, after V lost 6 bases and J lost 2 bases. The CDR3 is 15 residues long. The germline V gene encodes CDR1 SEHNR and CDR2 FQNEAQ (reference sequence). CDR3 residues: CASSQGPGRAYEQYF. In DNA, the CDR3 is TGTGCCAGCAGTCAAGGGCCCGGGAGGGCCTACGAGCAGTACTTC.

The genes are TRBV30 and TRBJ2-7, with D maybe TRBD2 (5 bases). Germline V CDR1 and CDR2: GTSNPN, SVGIG (reference sequence). V lost 4 bases and J 0 bases, leaving 10 bases between the germline ends. The CDR3 covers 13 residues. CDR3: CAWNPGDSYEQYF. The CDR3 DNA reads as TGTGCCTGGAATCCCGGGGACTCCTACGAGCAGTACTTC.

V gene TRBV2 combines with J gene TRBJ2-3; the D gene is possibly TRBD2 (6 bases). The V end was cut by 5 bases, the J end by 2 bases, with 20 bases between. This CDR3 region has 17 residues. CDR1 is SNHLY and CDR2 is FYNNEI in the germline V gene. Written as DNA, the CDR3 is TGTGCCAGCAGTCTAGACGGGACTTCTTCCATCACAGATACGCAGTATTTT. Translating gives CASSLDGTSSITDTQYF.

The chain is built from TRBV27 and TRBJ2-7; possibly TRBD2 for D (5 bases). This CDR3 is built from 12 residues. Germline V CDR1 and CDR2: MNHEY, SMNVEV (reference sequence). The ends were cut back, 6 bases at V and 5 bases at J, with 11 bases in the middle. The CDR3: CASRRGPHEQYF. CDR3 bases: TGTGCCAGCAGAAGAGGGCCCCACGAGCAGTACTTC.

The chain carries TRBV5-1 and TRBJ2-2, with a tentative D call TRBD1 (5 bases). Germline CDR1 reads SGHRS; CDR2 reads YFSETQ. This CDR3 region has 18 residues. Trimming stripped 0 bases from V and 3 bases from J, with 18 bases between. The CDR3 is CASSLAPGFTKDTGELFF. Here the CDR3 DNA reads TGCGCCAGCAGCTTGGCCCCAGGGTTTACGAAGGACACCGGGGAGCTGTTTTTT.

The rearrangement joins TRBV27 to TRBJ1-5, with D maybe TRBD1 (6 bases). Germline values: CDR1 MNHEY, CDR2 SMNVEV (reference sequence). Trimming took off 3 bases at V and 9 bases at J, with 12 bases between the two ends. This CDR3 spans 13 amino acids. The CDR3 nucleotides are TGTGCCAGCAGTTTCCGGGAGGGGGGGCCCCAGCATTTT. Protein product: CASSFREGGPQHF.

This rearrangement joins TRBV9 to TRBJ2-1; D is uncertain. The germline V gene encodes CDR1 SGDLS and CDR2 YYNGEE. The length of the CDR3 is 14 residues. Trimming left V 3 bases short and J 10 bases short, with 17 bases between. The CDR3 loop reads CASSAPDFPLEQFF. The CDR3 coding sequence is TGTGCCAGCAGCGCACCCGACTTCCCATTAGAGCAGTTCTTC. Complete variable domain (other parts from reference TRBV9 and TRBJ2-1): DSGVTQTPKHLITATGQRVTLRCSPRSGDLSVYWYQQSLDQGLQFLIQYYNGEERAKGNILERFSAQQFPDLHSELNLSSLELGDSALYFCASSAPDFPLEQFFGPGTRLTVL.

The chain uses TRBV7-2 and TRBJ1-1; 8 nucleotides align to TRBD1. This CDR3 is 14 amino acids long. CDR1 and CDR2 (germline): SGHTA, FQGNSA. Losses at the gene ends were 4 bases for V and 6 bases for J; bases not matched to a gene: 7. The CDR3 sequence is CASSYPGGIAEAFF. CDR3 in DNA: TGTGCCAGCAGCTACCCAGGGGGCATCGCTGAAGCTTTCTTT.

J is TRBJ1-1 and V is TRBV9, with 9 nucleotides matching TRBD1. Germline CDR1 reads SGDLS; CDR2 reads YYNGEE. V shed 4 bases and J 0 bases; nucleotides not matched to a gene: 4. There are 15 residues in the CDR3. The CDR3 reads CASSPRTGVNTEAFF. The DNA for the CDR3 is TGTGCCAGCAGCCCCCGGACAGGGGTGAACACTGAAGCTTTCTTT.

The rearrangement joins TRBV7-2 to TRBJ1-2; D ambiguous. This CDR3 has 15 amino acids. Germline-derived CDR1 and CDR2 are SGHTA and FQGNSA. The V gene lost 2 bases and the J gene lost 3 bases, with 13 bases spanning the gap. The CDR3 reads CASSLNQGSHYGYTF. The CDR3 DNA follows: TGTGCCAGCAGCTTAAATCAAGGGAGCCACTATGGCTACACCTTC.

The rearrangement uses TRBV5-4 and TRBJ2-3; 7 bases are a match to TRBD1. CDR3 length: 15 residues. Germline V gene data show CDR1 as SGHNT and CDR2 as YYREEE (reference sequence). J was trimmed by 2 bases and V by 5 bases; bases with no gene match: 8. The CDR3 region has the DNA TGTGCCAGCAGTAGGGGGCAGGGGGTCACAGATACGCAGTATTTT. Translating it yields CASSRGQGVTDTQYF.

This clone has only a few counts. V usage is TRBV30 and J usage is TRBJ2-7; TRBD2 matches at 9 bases. This CDR3 contains 15 residues. Per the germline V gene, CDR1 is GTSNPN and CDR2 is SVGIG (reference sequence). The V segment lost 3 bases and the J segment 9 bases; nucleotides outside the gene matches: 15. DNA for the CDR3: TGTGCCTGGAGGGATAGCGGGAGAAAATCGATTGGGCAGTACTTC. It yields the protein CAWRDSGRKSIGQYF.

This clone was counted between two and nine times. The chain recombines TRBV7-9 with TRBJ2-5; 7 bases agree with TRBD1. The CDR3 loop spans 14 amino acids. Germline V gives CDR1 SEHNR, CDR2 FQNEAQ (reference sequence). V lost 4 bases and J lost 1; bases outside the gene matches: 3. The CDR3 region is CASSYGTAQETQYF. DNA for the CDR3: TGTGCCAGCAGCTATGGGACAGCCCAAGAGACCCAGTACTTC.

The CDR3 region has the DNA TGTGCCAGCAATAGGACAGGGGGATACAATGAGCAGTTCTTC. Residues: CASNRTGGYNEQFF. The rearrangement uses TRBV9 and TRBJ2-1, with TRBD1 identical over 10 bases. This CDR3 is built from 14 residues. Germline CDR1 SGDLS, CDR2 YYNGEE. V lost 6 bases to trimming and J lost 4 bases; unmatched junction nucleotides: 4.

This clone was observed a handful of times. The rearrangement links TRBV6-2 or TRBV6-3 to TRBJ2-7; the match to TRBD1 covers 7 bases. The CDR3 spans 14 residues. The germline V gene has CDR1 MNHEY and CDR2 SVGEGT. Germline trimming cut 2 bases from V and 4 bases from J; bases unmatched to any gene: 5. The CDR3 nucleotides read TGTGCCAGCAGTTACGAGGGGGCCATATACGAGCAGTACTTC. It codes for CASSYEGAIYEQYF.

The chain couples TRBV7-2 to TRBJ1-1, with 7 bases lining up with TRBD1. Germline loops: CDR1 SGHTA, CDR2 FQGNSA. V gave up 5 bases and J gave up 1 base; unmatched junction bases: 10. The CDR3 contains 16 residues. The DNA of the CDR3 is TGTGCCAGCAGCCTCGGGACAGTGGACCGGAACACTGAAGCTTTCTTT. Amino acid sequence: CASSLGTVDRNTEAFF.